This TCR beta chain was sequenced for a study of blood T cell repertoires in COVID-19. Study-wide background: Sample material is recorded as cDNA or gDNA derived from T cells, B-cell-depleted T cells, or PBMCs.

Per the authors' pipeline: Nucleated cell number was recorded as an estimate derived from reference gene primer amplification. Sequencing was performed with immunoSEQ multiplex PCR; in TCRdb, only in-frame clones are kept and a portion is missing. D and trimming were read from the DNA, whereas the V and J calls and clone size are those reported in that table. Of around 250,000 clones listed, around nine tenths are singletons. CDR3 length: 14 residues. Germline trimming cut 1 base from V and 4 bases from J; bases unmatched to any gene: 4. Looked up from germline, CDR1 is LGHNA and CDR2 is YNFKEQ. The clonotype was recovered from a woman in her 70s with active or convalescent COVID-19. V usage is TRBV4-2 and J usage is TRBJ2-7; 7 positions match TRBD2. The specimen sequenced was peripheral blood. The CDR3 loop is CASSQVSGAYEQYF. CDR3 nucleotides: TGTGCCAGCAGCCAAGTAAGCGGGGCTTACGAGCAGTACTTC.